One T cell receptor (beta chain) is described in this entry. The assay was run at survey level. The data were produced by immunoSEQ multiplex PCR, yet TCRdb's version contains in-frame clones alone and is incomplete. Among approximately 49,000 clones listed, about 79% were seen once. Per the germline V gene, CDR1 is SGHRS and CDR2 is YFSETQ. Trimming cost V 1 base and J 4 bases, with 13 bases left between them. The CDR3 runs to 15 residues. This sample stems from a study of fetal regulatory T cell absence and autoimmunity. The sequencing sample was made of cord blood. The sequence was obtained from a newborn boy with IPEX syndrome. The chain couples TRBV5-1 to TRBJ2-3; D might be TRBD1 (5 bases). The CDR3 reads CASSLRQGRADTQYF. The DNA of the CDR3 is TGCGCCAGCAGCTTGAGGCAGGGAAGGGCAGATACGCAGTATTTT.